Below, 32 T cell receptor beta chains from the same sample are listed, as sequenced in a study of T cells after yellow fever vaccination (dated by TCRdb to between 2018 and 2021). The method behind the library was 5' RACE. The run used an Illumina HiSeq 2500. The raw public reads went through TCRdb reprocessing: fastp at Q25, MiXCR clone calling, in-frame beta chains kept. Entries are consolidated by CDR3 protein sequence, retaining the most common genes and DNA. This sample holds tens of thousands of distinct CDR3 sequences; roughly 7.5% were observed only once. The top ten clones comprise 28% of the sample. Reading the label with the study, this specimen's treatment or condition is: live attenuated yellow fever vaccine strain. Sequencing used CD8+ T cells sorted from PBMCs, obtained around 15 days after the first yellow fever vaccination. These receptor sequences come from a man aged 18 to 35 who received the YFV17D yellow fever vaccine.

This clonotype was detected ten times or more. The rearrangement uses TRBV6-5 and TRBJ1-1; D is perhaps TRBD1 (5 bases). The CDR3 is 13 residues long. The germline V gene has CDR1 MNHEY and CDR2 SVGAGI. V was trimmed by 4 bases and J by 2 bases, leaving 8 bases between them. CDR3 nucleotides: TGTGCCAGCAGTTTGACAGATAACACTGAAGCTTTCTTT. Translated, it gives CASSLTDNTEAFF.

This clonotype has more than one count but fewer than ten. This chain connects TRBV4-1 to TRBJ2-3; 8 bases map to TRBD2. Germline-derived CDR1 and CDR2 are MGHRA and YSYEKL. This CDR3 region has 16 residues. The CDR3 loop reads CAGAGGGSSSTDTQYF. CDR3 coding DNA: TGCGCGGGGGCGGGCGGGGGGTCTTCTAGCACAGATACGCAGTATTTT.

This clonotype was observed at least ten times. This sequence joins TRBV4-1 and TRBJ2-5; 11 bases match TRBD1. Germline V gene sequence: CDR1 MGHRA, CDR2 YSYEKL. Losses at the gene ends were 3 bases for V and 5 bases for J; bases not matched to a gene: 14. This CDR3 is built from 18 residues. The CDR3 here is CASSQRDRGGISLETQYF. The CDR3 nucleotides read TGCGCCAGCAGCCAGCGGGACAGGGGGGGTATTAGTCTGGAGACCCAGTACTTC.

This clonotype was seen repeatedly, ten times or more. The rearrangement uses TRBV20-1 and TRBJ1-6; 8 bases align to TRBD1. The V gene end was trimmed by 6 bases and the J gene end by 5 bases; junction bases not matched to a gene: 6. The germline CDR1 and CDR2 sequences are DFQATT and SNEGSKA (reference sequence). The CDR3 is made up of 14 amino acids. CDR3 bases: TGCAGTGCGTGGACAGGGAAGAATAATTCACCCCTCCACTTT. Protein product: CSAWTGKNNSPLHF.

This clonotype was counted many times. This rearrangement joins TRBV6-2 or TRBV6-3 to TRBJ2-3; 8 bases are shared with TRBD1. V was clipped by 5 bases and J by 0 bases; unmatched bases: 13. The CDR3 runs to 18 residues. The germline V gene encodes CDR1 MNHEY and CDR2 SVGEGT. The CDR3 DNA is TGTGCCAGCAGTGCACGACGGGACAGGAGGACTAGCACAGATACGCAGTATTTT. The encoded protein is CASSARRDRRTSTDTQYF.

This clonotype has a count of ten or more. This CDR3 is CASTNSRGGNEQFF. DNA of the CDR3: TGTGCCAGCACTAACTCGCGGGGGGGCAATGAGCAGTTCTTC. The chain joins TRBV6-2 or TRBV6-3 to TRBJ2-1; 9 positions match TRBD2. This CDR3 contains 14 residues. The germline gives CDR1 MNHEY, CDR2 SVGEGT. V trimming: 7 bases; J trimming: 6 bases; junction bases outside the gene matches: 7.

The sample holds many counts of this clonotype. V is TRBV6-5 and J is TRBJ1-5, with unresolved D. The CDR3 contains 14 residues. Germline values: CDR1 MNHEY, CDR2 SVGAGI. V was pared by 4 bases and J by 3 bases, with 10 bases between. The CDR3: CASSFGPPNQPQHF. The CDR3 bases are TGTGCCAGCAGTTTCGGGCCTCCCAATCAGCCCCAGCATTTT.

Many counts were recorded for this clonotype. This chain joins TRBV6-5 and TRBJ2-2; the D is unclear. Germline CDR1 reads MNHEY; CDR2 reads SVGAGI. V lost 5 bases, J lost 7 bases, and 11 bases lay in between. CDR3 length: 13 amino acids. The CDR3 is CASSNGNGGELFF. CDR3 bases: TGTGCCAGCAGTAACGGAAACGGCGGGGAGCTGTTTTTT.

Many counts were recorded for this clonotype. The chain has TRBV6-5 and TRBJ2-3; 11 bases agree with TRBD2. With 2 bases clipped from V and 6 bases from J, the junction kept 10 bases outside the gene matches. The length of the CDR3 is 17 residues. Germline CDR1 MNHEY, CDR2 SVGAGI. The CDR3 bases are TGTGCCAGCAGTTACAGAAGTAGCGGGGGGGTGGGTGATACGCAGTATTTT. This sequence encodes CASSYRSSGGVGDTQYF.

This clonotype was picked up many times. This chain uses TRBV7-8 with TRBJ2-7; D is possibly TRBD1 (5 bases). Trimming took off 1 base at V and 2 bases at J, with 9 bases between the two ends. Germline-derived CDR1 and CDR2 are SGHVS and FQNEAQ. This CDR3 comprises 14 residues. The CDR3 protein is CASSLEGIAYEQYF. CDR3 nucleotide sequence: TGTGCCAGCAGCTTAGAGGGGATTGCCTACGAGCAGTACTTC.

This clonotype has a handful of counts. This chain connects TRBV5-4 to TRBJ2-1; TRBD2 matches 11 bases. In germline, CDR1 is SGHNT, CDR2 YYREEE (reference sequence). Trimming at V came to 2 bases and at J to 7 bases, leaving 5 bases not matched to a gene. The CDR3 length is 15 residues. CDR3 DNA sequence: TGTGCCAGCAGCTTACTAGCGGGGGTTCGTAATGAGCAGTTCTTC. Its translation: CASSLLAGVRNEQFF.

The V gene is TRBV5-4, the J gene TRBJ2-5; 11 nucleotides match TRBD2. This CDR3 comprises 14 residues. Germline CDR1 reads SGHNT; CDR2 reads YYREEE (reference sequence). The V and J ends lost 4 bases and 4 bases, in that order; junction bases with no gene match: 3. The CDR3 is CASSVAGGPETQYF. DNA of the CDR3: TGTGCCAGCAGCGTAGCGGGGGGGCCAGAGACCCAGTACTTC.

Turning to this clonotype: One base away lies a much larger clone, so this may be a sequencing read error. The chain uses TRBV4-3 and TRBJ2-3; TRBD2 matches 7 bases. The J segment lost 3 bases and the V segment lost 0 bases, leaving 3 bases of the junction unmatched. The length of the CDR3 is 15 residues. Per germline, CDR1 LGHNA and CDR2 YSLEER. The CDR3 spells CASSQDALATDTQYF. DNA of the CDR3: TGCGCCAGCAGCCAAGATGCACTAGCGACAGATACGCAGTATTTT.

This clonotype was observed a handful of times. The V and J genes are TRBV4-2 and TRBJ2-7; possibly TRBD2 for D (6 bases). The CDR3 sequence is 16 residues long. V was cut by 0 bases and J by 2 bases, with 14 bases left in between. Germline assignment: CDR1 LGHNA and CDR2 YNFKEQ. CDR3 loop: CASSQEWGGVAYEQYF. The CDR3, as DNA: TGTGCCAGCAGCCAAGAATGGGGCGGGGTGGCCTACGAGCAGTACTTC.

This clonotype was recorded at least ten times. V and J are TRBV4-1 and TRBJ1-4; 7 bases line up with TRBD1. Looked up from germline, CDR1 is MGHRA and CDR2 is YSYEKL. This CDR3 comprises 14 residues. Unmatched junction bases numbered 4, after V lost 1 base and J lost 8 bases. CDR3 residues: CASSQGTGSEKLFF. In nucleotides, the CDR3 is TGCGCCAGCAGCCAAGGGACAGGAAGCGAAAAACTGTTTTTT.

Many counts were recorded for this clonotype. The V call is TRBV27, the J call TRBJ1-4; D gene uncertain. The CDR3 is 14 amino acids. Germline values: CDR1 MNHEY, CDR2 SMNVEV (reference sequence). Trimming left V 0 bases short and J 5 bases short, with 7 bases between. The CDR3 sequence: CASSLSIQNEKLFF. The CDR3 nucleotides read TGTGCCAGCAGTTTATCGATCCAGAATGAAAAACTGTTTTTT.

The sample holds a few counts of this clonotype. The V and J genes are TRBV3-1 and TRBJ2-2; tentative D call: TRBD2 (5 bases). The V and J ends lost 1 base and 5 bases respectively, with 14 bases between them. The CDR3 runs to 16 residues. Germline V lookup: CDR1 LGHDT, CDR2 YNNKEL (reference sequence). The CDR3 nucleotides read TGTGCCAGCAGCCAAGTAGAGGGAACCCCAACCGGGGAGCTGTTTTTT. This gives the protein CASSQVEGTPTGELFF.

About this clonotype: Sequence at one end of the junction differs from germline and may be a read error. The genes are TRBV7-7 and TRBJ2-5; possibly TRBD1 or TRBD2 for D (5 bases each). Germline assignment: CDR1 SSHAT and CDR2 FNYEAQ (reference sequence). The CDR3 totals 14 residues. CDR3 nucleotides: TGTGCTAGCAGCTTAGGAGAGGGGCAGGAGACCCAGTACTTC. Translation: CASSLGEGQETQYF.

CDR3 region: CASGGRETQYF. CDR3 DNA: TGTGCCAGCGGGGGGCGGGAGACCCAGTACTTC. The V gene is TRBV12-3 or TRBV12-4, the J gene TRBJ2-5; tentatively, D is TRBD1 or TRBD2 (6 bases each). This CDR3 contains 11 residues. Trimming shortened V by 8 bases and J by 5 bases, and 9 bases separated the two germline ends.

This clonotype was recorded at least ten times. V usage is TRBV6-1 and J usage is TRBJ1-1; no firm D call. Germline-derived CDR1 and CDR2 are MNHNS and SASEGT. Trimming removed 4 bases at V and 0 bases at J, with 9 bases between. The CDR3 spans 14 residues. The CDR3 spells CASSGRRLNTEAFF. CDR3 nucleotide sequence: TGTGCCAGCAGTGGGCGCAGGCTGAACACTGAAGCTTTCTTT.

This clonotype was picked up many times. The J gene is TRBJ2-1, the V gene TRBV5-6; D gene unclear. The CDR3 extends over 14 amino acids. The germline V gene encodes CDR1 SGHDT and CDR2 YYEEEE. V was pared by 3 bases and J by 5 bases, with 12 bases between. CDR3 sequence: CASSSQLGDNEQFF. In DNA form, the CDR3 reads TGTGCCAGCAGCTCACAGCTTGGGGACAATGAGCAGTTCTTC.

This clonotype was counted many times. The V gene is TRBV5-1, the J gene TRBJ1-4, with TRBD1 matching over 8 bases. Germline V lookup: CDR1 SGHRS, CDR2 YFSETQ. CDR3 length: 15 residues. Trimming removed 2 bases from V and 7 bases from J; junction bases left unmatched: 7. CDR3 DNA sequence: TGCGCCAGCAGCTTCGTAGGACAGGGCCTTGAAAAACTGTTTTTT. This gives the protein CASSFVGQGLEKLFF.

This clonotype was counted ten times or more. The chain couples TRBV20-1 to TRBJ1-3; D is unclear. This CDR3 comprises 12 residues. Germline-derived CDR1 and CDR2 are DFQATT and SNEGSKA (reference sequence). Trimming shortened V by 4 bases and J by 2 bases, and 6 bases separated the two germline ends. CDR3 sequence: CSAKMPGNTIYF. In nucleotides, the CDR3 is TGCAGTGCTAAGATGCCTGGAAACACCATATATTTT.

The chain is built from TRBV12-3 or TRBV12-4 and TRBJ1-5; D is unclear. V was clipped by 3 bases and J by 4 bases, with 10 bases between them. The CDR3 has 14 amino acids. The CDR3, as DNA: TGTGCCAGCAGTTTCCGACGGAGTAATCAGCCCCAGCATTTT. Translation: CASSFRRSNQPQHF.

This clonotype has ten or more counts. The chain couples TRBV7-9 to TRBJ2-3, with a tentative D call TRBD2 (6 bases). V lost 5 bases, J lost 3 bases, and 12 bases lay in between. The CDR3 has 14 residues. Germline V gene data show CDR1 as SEHNR and CDR2 as FQNEAQ (reference sequence). CDR3 protein: CASSLDGGTDTQYF. CDR3 bases: TGTGCCAGCAGCCTAGACGGGGGAACAGATACGCAGTATTTT.

This clonotype was observed many times. The chain combines TRBV6-2 or TRBV6-3 with TRBJ2-7, with 7 bases that match TRBD1. CDR3 length: 14 residues. Germline-derived CDR1 and CDR2 are MNHEY and SVGEGT. Trimming removed 2 bases from V and 4 bases from J; junction bases left unmatched: 5. The CDR3 DNA is TGTGCCAGCAGTTACCGGCAGGGGGATTACGAGCAGTACGTC. Translated: CASSYRQGDYEQYV.

This clonotype came up many times. Written as DNA, the CDR3 is TGTGCCAGCAGCTTATCGAGGGGGATGGAGACCCAGTACTTC. Translation gives CASSLSRGMETQYF. The chain employs TRBV7-8 and TRBJ2-5; D possibly corresponds to TRBD1 (6 bases). The germline gives CDR1 SGHVS, CDR2 FQNEAQ. The length of the CDR3 is 14 residues. V was trimmed by 2 bases and J by 5 bases, leaving 12 bases between them. Combining the CDR3 with reference TRBV7-8 and TRBJ2-5 gives the whole variable domain GAGVSQSPRYKVAKRGQDVALRCDPISGHVSLFWYQQALGQGPEFLTYFQNEAQLDKSGLPSDRFFAERPEGSVSTLKIQRTQQEDSAVYLCASSLSRGMETQYFGPGTRLLVL.

In its sample, this clonotype was seen many times. The chain is built from TRBV10-3 and TRBJ1-2; 7 bases map to TRBD1. Germline V gene data show CDR1 as ENHRY and CDR2 as SYGVKD. The junction had 3 bases not matched to a gene; V was cut back by 0 bases and J by 8 bases. The CDR3 is 13 residues long. CDR3 residues: CAISESTGLGYTF. CDR3 DNA sequence: TGTGCCATCAGTGAGTCGACAGGGTTAGGCTACACCTTC.

This clonotype was seen ten or more times. The CDR3 DNA reads TGTGCCACCAGCAGAGGTAGACAGCCTCTTACCGGGGAGCTGTTTTTT. As protein: CATSRGRQPLTGELFF. This sequence joins TRBV15 and TRBJ2-2; TRBD1 might be the D (5 bases). Germline loops: CDR1 LNHNV, CDR2 YYDKDF (reference sequence). The ends were cut back, 1 base at V and 5 bases at J, with 14 bases in the middle. The CDR3 loop spans 16 amino acids.

This clonotype has a count of ten or more. The chain employs TRBV29-1 and TRBJ2-4, with 12 bases fitting TRBD2. V was clipped by 6 bases and J by 2 bases; unmatched bases: 5. Germline V lookup: CDR1 SQVTM, CDR2 ANQGSEA. The CDR3 spans 15 residues. CDR3 DNA: TGCAGCGTGCAAGGACTAGCGGGGTCCAAAAACATTCAGTACTTC. Its translation is CSVQGLAGSKNIQYF.

This clonotype was observed at least ten times. This rearrangement joins TRBV25-1 to TRBJ1-1; no reliable D call. The ends were cut back, 3 bases at V and 10 bases at J, with 9 bases in the middle. Germline V lookup: CDR1 MGHDK, CDR2 SYGVNS. The CDR3 runs 11 residues. The CDR3 protein is CASSEARGAFF. CDR3 DNA: TGTGCCAGCAGTGAGGCTCGGGGAGCTTTCTTT.

This clonotype was recorded at least ten times. The genes are TRBV7-2 and TRBJ2-1; 10 bases match TRBD1. CDR1 SGHTA and CDR2 FQGNSA come from the germline V gene. The CDR3 sequence is 16 residues long. After removal of 0 bases from V and 4 bases from J, the junction contained 3 bases not matched to a gene. The CDR3 DNA reads as TGTGCCAGCAGCTTAGCGGGACAGGGGAGGTACAATGAGCAGTTCTTC. Translating it yields CASSLAGQGRYNEQFF.